This T cell receptor beta chain was recorded in a study of blood T cell repertoires in COVID-19. Study-level information: Acute and convalescent COVID-19 specimens originated in the United States, Italy and Spain.

Per the original data handling: For nucleated cells, counts were estimated from reference gene primer amplification. Repertoires were generated with immunoSEQ multiplex PCR, while TCRdb's copy carries only in-frame clones and drops some. The V and J calls and clone size come from that table; D and trimming were worked out from the DNA. The data hold around 100,000 clones, with 91% observed a single time. This TCR came from a man aged 45-65 years with active COVID-19. The sequencing sample was made of peripheral blood.

The CDR3 sequence is CSVYGTGSEAFF. DNA of the CDR3: TGCAGCGTCTATGGGACAGGGAGTGAAGCTTTCTTT. This chain links TRBV29-1 with TRBJ1-1, with 9 bases matching TRBD1. J was trimmed by 7 bases and V by 6 bases; bases with no gene match: 6. CDR1 is SQVTM, CDR2 ANQGSEA, per germline. The CDR3 contains 12 residues.